The 2 T cell receptor beta chains presented below share a single source sample, sequenced in a study of T cell responses to AZD1222 COVID-19 vaccine. TCRdb keeps only in-frame clones here, not all; method: immunoSEQ multiplex PCR. The table lists about 150,000 clones, 88% of them singletons. The sequenced sample was peripheral blood, obtained on day 0 of AZD1222 vaccination. The receptors were gathered from an adult in good health.

This chain links TRBV5-1 with TRBJ2-5; 10 bases agree with TRBD2. Trimming at V came to 0 bases and at J to 0 bases, leaving 2 bases not matched to a gene. The germline gives CDR1 SGHRS, CDR2 YFSETQ. The CDR3 consists of 16 residues. CDR3 amino acids: CASSLGTSGDQETQYF. For the CDR3, the DNA is TGCGCCAGCAGCTTGGGCACTAGCGGGGACCAAGAGACCCAGTACTTC.

J is TRBJ2-3 and V is TRBV6-6; D possibly corresponds to TRBD1 (6 bases). Trimming shortened V by 2 bases and J by 1 base, and 10 bases separated the two germline ends. This CDR3 contains 15 residues. Germline values: CDR1 MNHNY, CDR2 SVGAGI (reference sequence). This CDR3 reads CASSYRDRRTDTQYF. The CDR3 DNA follows: TGTGCCAGCAGTTACCGAGACAGGCGCACAGATACGCAGTATTTT.